A single sample gave rise to the 5 T cell receptor beta chains below, sequenced in a study of spatial heterogeneity in lung cancer. Time point: sample taken at primary tumor resection. Whole-study results and caveats: One measure, the expanded intratumoral alpha and beta TCR count, tracked tumor mutation counts.

These TCRs are of unknown antigen specificity. Via MiXCR, TCRdb re-called the 5' RACE reads, giving one row per CDR3 protein. This table holds about 25,000 distinct CDR3 sequences, 8.8% found once. Here the sequenced sample was lung tumor tissue, taken at surgery. The receptors shown here come from a male donor with early-stage non-small cell lung cancer.

The V call is TRBV7-9, the J call TRBJ2-5; possible D gene TRBD2, 5 bases. V lost 5 bases and J 4 bases, leaving 17 bases between the germline ends. The germline gives CDR1 SEHNR, CDR2 FQNEAQ (reference sequence). This CDR3 has 15 amino acids. For the CDR3, the DNA is TGTGCCAGCAGCCTCTTTGTCGTGGGGAGAGAGACCCAGTACTTC. This codes for CASSLFVVGRETQYF.

Sample share makes this clonotype medium-sized. This chain links TRBV27 with TRBJ1-4, with a weak D call TRBD1 (6 bases). This CDR3 has 15 residues. Germline V gene lookup returns CDR1 MNHEY and CDR2 SMNVEV (reference sequence). V lost 2 bases to trimming and J lost 4 bases, with 11 bases between them. CDR3 nucleotides: TGTGCCAGCAGTTTAACAGGGAGGGATAATGAAAAACTGTTTTTT. It translates to CASSLTGRDNEKLFF.

This clonotype has ten or more counts. CDR3: CSAPQVVGGGIDTEAFF. The CDR3 DNA follows: TGCAGTGCCCCTCAGGTAGTGGGCGGGGGCATTGATACTGAAGCTTTCTTT. The chain couples TRBV20-1 to TRBJ1-1; TRBD1 is a possible D gene (6 bases). In germline, CDR1 is DFQATT, CDR2 SNEGSKA (reference sequence). V was cut by 6 bases and J by 5 bases, with 28 bases left in between. The CDR3 spans 17 residues.

This clonotype was counted ten times or more. The genes are TRBV7-9 and TRBJ2-3; D might be TRBD2 (7 bases). Germline CDR1 is SEHNR and CDR2 is FQNEAQ (reference sequence). Trimming stripped 3 bases from V and 3 bases from J, with 13 bases between. The CDR3 contains 15 residues. The CDR3 loop is CASSFGGPGTDTQYF. Written as DNA, the CDR3 is TGTGCCAGCAGCTTCGGGGGGCCCGGGACAGATACGCAGTATTTT.

There are many counts of this clonotype. The CDR3 sequence is CASSLSFRRTAQETQYF. The DNA for the CDR3 is TGTGCCAGCAGTTTAAGTTTCCGACGGACAGCCCAAGAGACCCAGTACTTC. The chain carries TRBV27 and TRBJ2-5; a weak D match, TRBD1 (6 bases). Germline assignment: CDR1 MNHEY and CDR2 SMNVEV (reference sequence). The CDR3 sequence is 17 residues long. Trimming took off 2 bases at V and 1 base at J, with 17 bases between the two ends.